Listed here are 9 T cell receptor beta chains from one sample, sequenced in a study of T cells after yellow fever vaccination. Each CDR3 protein gets one entry after TCRdb re-called the 5' RACE reads with MiXCR. Of 100,000 to 150,000 distinct CDR3 sequences listed, around 15% were seen once; the top ten hold roughly 43%. The specimen comprised CD8+ T cells sorted from PBMCs, sampled 5 days after the yellow fever booster vaccination. These receptor sequences come from a man younger than 35 who received the YFV17D yellow fever vaccine.

This clonotype was observed a few times. This sequence joins TRBV11-2 and TRBJ2-7; TRBD2 might be the D (6 bases). Trimming shortened V by 1 base and J by 4 bases, and 11 bases separated the two germline ends. The CDR3 loop spans 14 amino acids. Germline V gene sequence: CDR1 SGHAT, CDR2 FQNNGV. In DNA, the CDR3 is TGTGCCAGCAGCTTAGGGGCAGGGAGGTACGAGCAGTACTTC. Its protein is CASSLGAGRYEQYF.

The chain recombines TRBV6-5 with TRBJ2-7; D uncertain. The CDR3 length is 13 residues. Germline loops: CDR1 MNHEY, CDR2 SVGAGI. Trimming stripped 5 bases from V and 7 bases from J, with 15 bases between. In DNA form, the CDR3 reads TGTGCCAGCAGTGTGGACGGGCGTGGAGAGCAGTACGTC. This translates into CASSVDGRGEQYV.

This clonotype was seen more than once but under ten times. The chain couples TRBV4-3 to TRBJ2-6, with D unclear. V was clipped by 3 bases and J by 0 bases, with 3 bases between them. The CDR3 is made up of 14 amino acids. Looked up from germline, CDR1 is LGHNA and CDR2 is YSLEER. In DNA form, the CDR3 reads TGCGCCAGCAGCCACCGCTCTGGGGCCAACGTCCTGACTTTC. Translated, it gives CASSHRSGANVLTF.

This CDR3 is CASSQVRPGNGFTDTQYF. CDR3 nucleotides: TGTGCCAGCAGCCAAGTACGGCCAGGGAATGGGTTCACAGATACGCAGTATTTT. The V and J genes are TRBV3-1 and TRBJ2-3; TRBD1 might be the D (5 bases). Germline CDR1 reads LGHDT; CDR2 reads YNNKEL (reference sequence). The V end lost 1 base, the J end lost 2 bases, and 19 bases lay between the germline ends. The CDR3 spans 18 residues.

The CDR3 loop is CSAADSYYEQYV. In DNA form, the CDR3 reads TGCAGTGCTGCGGATAGCTACTACGAGCAGTACGTC. The chain uses TRBV20-1 and TRBJ2-7, with D unresolved. The CDR3 has 12 amino acids. Germline V gives CDR1 DFQATT, CDR2 SNEGSKA (reference sequence). V was trimmed by 5 bases and J by 3 bases, leaving 11 bases between them.

V is TRBV23-1 and J is TRBJ2-7, with D perhaps TRBD2 (5 bases). TRBV23-1 is sorted into the ORF group, with uncertain function. Trimming pared 0 bases from V and 2 bases from J, leaving 14 bases between. This CDR3 region has 16 residues. In DNA form, the CDR3 reads TGCGCCAGCAGTCAATCCTTCCCGGGGATCGCCTACGAGCAGTACTTC. Its translation: CASSQSFPGIAYEQYF.

There are a few counts of this clonotype. V gene TRBV7-3 combines with J gene TRBJ2-2; TRBD2 aligns across 8 bases. This CDR3 spans 14 amino acids. The trim removed 3 bases at V and 4 bases at J, leaving 1 base unmatched. In germline, CDR1 is SGHTA, CDR2 FQGTGA. This CDR3 reads CASSFGTSTGELFF. In DNA form, the CDR3 reads TGTGCCAGCAGCTTTGGGACTAGCACCGGGGAGCTGTTTTTT.

This clonotype was picked up a small number of times. V gene TRBV18 combines with J gene TRBJ2-5; D may be TRBD2 (6 bases). The V gene lost 8 bases and the J gene lost 0 bases, with 13 bases spanning the gap. The CDR3 is 14 amino acids. Per germline, CDR1 KGHSH and CDR2 LQKENI. The CDR3 protein is CASTSAGYQETQYF. The CDR3 DNA sequence: TGTGCCAGCACTTCGGCGGGATACCAAGAGACCCAGTACTTC.

This clonotype was detected only a few times. The V and J genes are TRBV29-1 and TRBJ2-7, with 9 bases matching TRBD2. The CDR3 is 15 amino acids. The V segment lost 4 bases and the J segment 1 base; nucleotides outside the gene matches: 8. Germline V CDR1 and CDR2: SQVTM, ANQGSEA. The CDR3 nucleotides are TGCAGCGTTGTAGTAGCGGGGGAACCGTCCTACGAGCAGTACTTC. Its translation: CSVVVAGEPSYEQYF.